The 19 T cell receptor beta chains below were found in one sample sequenced in a study of blood T cell repertoires in COVID-19. TCRdb keeps only in-frame clones here, not all; method: immunoSEQ multiplex PCR. The table shows 250,000 to 300,000 clones, with approximately 86% occurring only once. The specimen was peripheral blood. The receptors originated from an older woman with COVID-19, enrolled during active disease.

The chain employs TRBV9 and TRBJ1-2, with TRBD1 matching 9 bases. The junction had 7 bases not matched to a gene; V was cut back by 4 bases and J by 3 bases. The CDR3 has 15 residues. Looked up from germline, CDR1 is SGDLS and CDR2 is YYNGEE. The CDR3 protein is CASSPSTGGDYGYTF. DNA of the CDR3: TGTGCCAGCAGCCCCTCGACAGGGGGTGACTATGGCTACACCTTC.

This clone occurred a few times. This chain joins TRBV19 and TRBJ1-5; maybe TRBD1 (5 bases). The CDR3 contains 16 residues. V lost 7 bases and J 4 bases, leaving 20 bases between the germline ends. CDR1 and CDR2 from the germline V gene are LNHDA and SQIVND (reference sequence). The CDR3 sequence: CASTILSGGRNQPQHF. In DNA, the CDR3 is TGTGCCAGTACCATACTCTCCGGGGGAAGAAATCAGCCCCAGCATTTT.

The chain couples TRBV6-5 to TRBJ1-3; TRBD1 matches 7 bases. This CDR3 is 14 amino acids long. The V and J ends lost 7 bases and 0 bases, in that order; junction bases with no gene match: 3. CDR1 MNHEY and CDR2 SVGAGI come from the germline V gene. The DNA of the CDR3 is TGTGCCAGCAAGGGGACAGTCTCTGGAAACACCATATATTTT. This translates into CASKGTVSGNTIYF.

The V call is TRBV11-3, the J call TRBJ2-1, with a possible D match to TRBD1 (5 bases). CDR1 and CDR2 (germline): SGHNT, YENEEA. The germline V and J ends were trimmed by 3 bases and 5 bases, with 17 bases remaining between them. The CDR3 spans 16 residues. CDR3 sequence: CASSFHRNSPHNEQFF. Here the CDR3 DNA reads TGTGCCAGCAGCTTCCACAGGAACTCCCCTCACAATGAGCAGTTCTTC.

CDR3 nucleotides: TGCAGCGTTGAGGCAGGGAACTACGAGCAGTACTTC. Translated, it gives CSVEAGNYEQYF. The rearrangement links TRBV29-1 to TRBJ2-7; a weak D match, TRBD1 (5 bases). V gave up 3 bases and J gave up 3 bases, with 9 bases separating them. CDR1 SQVTM and CDR2 ANQGSEA come from the germline V gene. CDR3 length equals 12 residues.

The chain is built from TRBV9 and TRBJ1-3, with 10 bases matching TRBD1. The J segment lost 0 bases and the V segment lost 3 bases, leaving 6 bases of the junction unmatched. Germline lookup yields CDR1 SGDLS and CDR2 YYNGEE. The CDR3 sequence is 17 residues long. Here the CDR3 DNA reads TGTGCCAGCAGCGCTGTAGACAGGGGGCTCTCTGGAAACACCATATATTTT. Protein: CASSAVDRGLSGNTIYF.

This sequence joins TRBV21-1 and TRBJ1-5. TRBV21-1 is termed a pseudogene. The CDR3 spans 17 residues. The CDR3 reads CASSKEGALYWNQPQHF. The DNA of the CDR3 is TGTGCCAGCAGCAAAGAGGGAGCCCTTTATTGGAATCAGCCCCAGCATTTT.

V is TRBV21-1 and J is TRBJ2-1; TRBD2 is the table's D call, not checked against the DNA. TRBV21-1 constitutes a pseudogene. This CDR3 spans 14 amino acids. The CDR3 DNA sequence: TGTGCCAGCAGCAAAGACGGAGGAGACAATGAGCAGTTCTTC. Residues: CASSKDGGDNEQFF.

The V call is TRBV7-7, the J call TRBJ2-1, with 7 nucleotides matching TRBD2. Germline V gene data show CDR1 as SSHAT and CDR2 as FNYEAQ (reference sequence). This CDR3 spans 14 amino acids. V trimming: 1 base; J trimming: 6 bases; junction bases outside the gene matches: 3. CDR3 nucleotide sequence: TGTGCCAGCAGCTTAGGACTAGCTAGCAATGAGCAGTTCTTC. Amino acids: CASSLGLASNEQFF. Looking up the rest from reference TRBV7-7 and TRBJ2-1 gives the full variable domain: GAGVSQSPRYKVTKRGQDVTLRCDPISSHATLYWYQQALGQGPEFLTYFNYEAQPDKSGLPSDRFSAERPEGSISTLTIQRTEQRDSAMYRCASSLGLASNEQFFGPGTRLTVL.

The chain is built from TRBV6-6 and TRBJ1-5; TRBD1 aligns across 7 bases. CDR3 size: 14 residues. Germline V gene lookup returns CDR1 MNHNY and CDR2 SVGAGI (reference sequence). J lost 7 bases, V lost 10 bases, and 13 bases had no gene match. CDR3 residues: CATSRTGEMQPQHF. CDR3 bases: TGTGCCACCTCCCGGACAGGTGAGATGCAGCCCCAGCATTTT.

This chain joins TRBV7-2 and TRBJ2-3; unclear D gene. V was trimmed by 2 bases and J by 2 bases, leaving 8 bases between them. Germline CDR1 and CDR2: SGHTA and FQGNSA. The CDR3 runs 14 residues. CDR3 residues: CASSLYSYTDTQYF. DNA of the CDR3: TGTGCCAGCAGCTTATACTCTTACACAGATACGCAGTATTTT.

The rearrangement joins TRBV7-9 to TRBJ1-5; 7 bases agree with TRBD1. The CDR3 totals 12 residues. Germline values: CDR1 SEHNR, CDR2 FQNEAQ (reference sequence). J was trimmed by 9 bases and V by 5 bases; bases with no gene match: 4. CDR3 in amino acids: CASSQGDGPQHF. Here the CDR3 DNA reads TGTGCCAGCAGCCAGGGGGACGGGCCCCAGCATTTT.

The V call is TRBV27, the J call TRBJ1-2, with 10 nucleotides matching TRBD1. Germline CDR1 reads MNHEY; CDR2 reads SMNVEV (reference sequence). J was trimmed by 2 bases and V by 2 bases; bases with no gene match: 8. This CDR3 is built from 17 residues. Here the CDR3 reads CASSLVGQGSGNYGYTF. Written as DNA, the CDR3 is TGTGCCAGCAGTTTAGTGGGACAGGGGAGTGGGAACTATGGCTACACCTTC.

This chain uses TRBV6-5 with TRBJ2-2; D not certain. V lost 2 bases and J lost 6, with 7 bases in between. CDR1 is MNHEY, CDR2 SVGAGI, per germline. The CDR3 covers 13 residues. CDR3 residues: CASSYGRSGELFF. The CDR3 DNA is TGTGCCAGCAGTTACGGTAGATCCGGGGAGCTGTTTTTT.

This rearrangement joins TRBV19 to TRBJ2-6; 7 nucleotides align to TRBD1. Trimming took 7 bases from V and 2 from J; bases not matched to a gene: 5. CDR1 LNHDA and CDR2 SQIVND come from the germline V gene (reference sequence). The CDR3 sequence is 15 residues long. CDR3: CASTWQGAGANVLTF. The CDR3 nucleotides read TGTGCCAGTACCTGGCAGGGGGCTGGGGCCAACGTCCTGACTTTC.

The genes are TRBV7-9 and TRBJ2-1, with D possibly matching TRBD1 (6 bases). Trimming removed 4 bases at V and 6 bases at J, with 13 bases between. Germline values: CDR1 SEHNR, CDR2 FQNEAQ (reference sequence). This CDR3 is built from 14 residues. CDR3 in amino acids: CASSSRGVGNEQFF. The CDR3 DNA sequence: TGTGCCAGCAGCTCCAGGGGAGTAGGCAATGAGCAGTTCTTC.

CDR3 bases: TGTGCCAGCTCACTATGGGCAGGGGTGCCATACACAGATACGCAGTATTTT. Amino acids: CASSLWAGVPYTDTQYF. J is TRBJ2-3 and V is TRBV18; a weak D match, TRBD1 (6 bases). V lost 4 bases and J lost 2, with 19 bases in between. CDR3 size: 17 residues. Looked up from germline, CDR1 is KGHSH and CDR2 is LQKENI. The full variable domain, its missing parts supplied by reference TRBV18 and TRBJ2-3, is NAGVMQNPRHLVRRRGQEARLRCSPMKGHSHVYWYRQLPEEGLKFMVYLQKENIIDESGMPKERFSAEFPKEGPSILRIQQVVRGDSAAYFCASSLWAGVPYTDTQYFGPGTRLTVL.

This clone was counted a few times. The chain has TRBV5-1 and TRBJ1-1; D unclear. Trimming stripped 4 bases from V and 0 bases from J, with 13 bases between. The CDR3 consists of 15 residues. Per germline, CDR1 SGHRS and CDR2 YFSETQ. As DNA, the CDR3 is TGCGCCAGCAGCGTTGTGGGAGCCATGAACACTGAAGCTTTCTTT. Its translation: CASSVVGAMNTEAFF.

This chain's CDR3 is CASSPGGGGDKTQYF. The CDR3 coding sequence is TGTGCCAGCAGCCCAGGCGGCGGGGGGGACAAGACCCAGTACTTC. The chain couples TRBV7-2 to TRBJ2-5, with TRBD2 matching over 9 bases. Unmatched junction bases numbered 10, after V lost 5 bases and J lost 6 bases. Germline V lookup: CDR1 SGHTA, CDR2 FQGNSA. The CDR3 has 15 amino acids.